This TCR beta chain stems from a study of cytomegalovirus exposure and HLA in healthy donors. The primer mix had 60 Vbeta and 13 Jbeta primers. Assay used: immunoSEQ multiplex PCR; TCRdb lists only in-frame clones, some missing. The repertoire holds almost 200,000 clones, with roughly 72% as singletons. Germline assignment: CDR1 SGHRS and CDR2 YFSETQ. CDR3 length equals 15 residues. The J segment lost 5 bases and the V segment lost 0 bases, leaving 7 bases of the junction unmatched. Specimen: PBMCs. This TCR came from a man in his thirties or forties in good health and CMV-seronegative. The chain couples TRBV5-1 to TRBJ2-7, with 8 bases matching TRBD1. In nucleotides, the CDR3 is TGCGCCAGCAGCTTGGGGACAGGGCAGATCAACGAGCAGTACTTC. Protein: CASSLGTGQINEQYF.